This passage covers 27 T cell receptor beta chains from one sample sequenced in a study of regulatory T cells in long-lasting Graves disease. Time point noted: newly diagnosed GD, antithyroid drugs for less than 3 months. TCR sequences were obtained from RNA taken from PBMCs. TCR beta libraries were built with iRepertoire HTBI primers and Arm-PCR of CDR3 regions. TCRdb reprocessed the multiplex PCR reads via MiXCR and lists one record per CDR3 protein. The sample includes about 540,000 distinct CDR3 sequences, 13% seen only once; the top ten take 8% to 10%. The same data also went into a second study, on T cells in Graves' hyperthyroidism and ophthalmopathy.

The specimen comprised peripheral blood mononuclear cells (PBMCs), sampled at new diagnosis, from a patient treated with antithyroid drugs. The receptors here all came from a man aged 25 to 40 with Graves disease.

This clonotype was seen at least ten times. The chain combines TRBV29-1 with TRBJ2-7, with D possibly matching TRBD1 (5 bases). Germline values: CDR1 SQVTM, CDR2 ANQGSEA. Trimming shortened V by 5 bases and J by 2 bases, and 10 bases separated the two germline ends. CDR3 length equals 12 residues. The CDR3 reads CSVRARAYEQYF. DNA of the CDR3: TGCAGCGTTCGAGCCAGGGCCTACGAGCAGTACTTC.

CDR3: CAWSVGGAGNTIYF. CDR3 nucleotides: TGTGCCTGGAGTGTTGGAGGGGCTGGAAACACCATATATTTT. The rearrangement joins TRBV30 to TRBJ1-3, with D perhaps TRBD1 (5 bases). The CDR3 spans 14 residues. Germline-derived CDR1 and CDR2 are GTSNPN and SVGIG (reference sequence). Between the trimmed V and J ends, which lost 0 bases and 2 bases, there was a span of 8 bases.

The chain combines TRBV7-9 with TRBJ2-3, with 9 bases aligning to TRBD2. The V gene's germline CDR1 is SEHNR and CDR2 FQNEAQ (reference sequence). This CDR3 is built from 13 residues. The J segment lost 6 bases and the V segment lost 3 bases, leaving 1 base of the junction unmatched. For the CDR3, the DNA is TGTGCCAGCAGCTTTGCGGGAGGGGATACGCAGTATTTT. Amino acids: CASSFAGGDTQYF.

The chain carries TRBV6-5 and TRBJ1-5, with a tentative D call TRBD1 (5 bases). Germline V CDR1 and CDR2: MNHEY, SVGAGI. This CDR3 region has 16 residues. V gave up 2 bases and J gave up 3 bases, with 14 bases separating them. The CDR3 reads CASSYGSYRSNQPQHF. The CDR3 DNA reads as TGTGCCAGCAGTTACGGATCCTACAGGTCCAATCAGCCCCAGCATTTT.

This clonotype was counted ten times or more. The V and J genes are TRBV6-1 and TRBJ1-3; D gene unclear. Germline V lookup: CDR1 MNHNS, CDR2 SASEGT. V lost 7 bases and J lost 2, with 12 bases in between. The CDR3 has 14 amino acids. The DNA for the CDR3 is TGTGCCAGCATTCGGACTCGGACTGGAAACACCATATATTTT. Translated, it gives CASIRTRTGNTIYF.

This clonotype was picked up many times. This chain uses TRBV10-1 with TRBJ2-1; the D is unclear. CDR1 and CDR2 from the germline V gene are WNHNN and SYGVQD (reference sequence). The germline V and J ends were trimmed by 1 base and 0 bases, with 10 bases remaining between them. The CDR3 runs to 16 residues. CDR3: CASSELPASSYNEQFF. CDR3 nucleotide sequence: TGCGCCAGCAGTGAGTTGCCGGCAAGCTCCTACAATGAGCAGTTCTTC.

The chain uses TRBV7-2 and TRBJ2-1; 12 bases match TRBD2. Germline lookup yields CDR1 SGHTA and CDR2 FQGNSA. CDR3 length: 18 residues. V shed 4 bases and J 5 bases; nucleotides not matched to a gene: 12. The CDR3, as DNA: TGTGCCAGCAGCTCCCCCGGTGGACTAGCGGGGTGGAACAATGAGCAGTTCTTC. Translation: CASSSPGGLAGWNNEQFF.

This CDR3 is CASSLGRRGVRNTEAFF. CDR3 nucleotides: TGCGCCAGCAGCTTGGGGAGGCGCGGAGTAAGGAACACTGAAGCTTTCTTT. The chain links TRBV5-1 to TRBJ1-1, with D unclear. Trimming pared 0 bases from V and 1 base from J, leaving 16 bases between. This CDR3 contains 17 residues. Germline V CDR1 and CDR2: SGHRS, YFSETQ.

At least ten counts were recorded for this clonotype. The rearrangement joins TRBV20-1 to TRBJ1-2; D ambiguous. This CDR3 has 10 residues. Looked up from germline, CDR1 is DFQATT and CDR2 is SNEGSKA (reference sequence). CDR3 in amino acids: CTASGRGYTF. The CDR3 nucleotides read TGCACCGCAAGTGGACGTGGCTACACCTTC.

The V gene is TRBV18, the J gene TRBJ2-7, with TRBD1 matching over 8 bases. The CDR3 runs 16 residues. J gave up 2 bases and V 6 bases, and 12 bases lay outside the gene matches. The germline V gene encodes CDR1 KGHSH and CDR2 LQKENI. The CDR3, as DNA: TGTGCCAGCTCGCAGGCGAGTGGACAGGGACCCTACGAGCAGTACTTC. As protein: CASSQASGQGPYEQYF. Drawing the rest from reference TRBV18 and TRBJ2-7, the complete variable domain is NAGVMQNPRHLVRRRGQEARLRCSPMKGHSHVYWYRQLPEEGLKFMVYLQKENIIDESGMPKERFSAEFPKEGPSILRIQQVVRGDSAAYFCASSQASGQGPYEQYFGPGTRLTVT.

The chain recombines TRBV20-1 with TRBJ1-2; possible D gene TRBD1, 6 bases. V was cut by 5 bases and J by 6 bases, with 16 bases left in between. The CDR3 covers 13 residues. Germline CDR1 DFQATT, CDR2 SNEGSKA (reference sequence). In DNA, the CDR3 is TGCAGTGCTCGTCCCTTGGACAGCCATGGCTACACCTTC. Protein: CSARPLDSHGYTF.

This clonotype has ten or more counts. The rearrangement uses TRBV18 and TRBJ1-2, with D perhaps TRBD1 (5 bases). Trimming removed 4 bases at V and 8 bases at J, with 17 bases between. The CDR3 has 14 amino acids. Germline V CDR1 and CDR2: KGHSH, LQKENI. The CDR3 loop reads CASSRAGPNRGYTF. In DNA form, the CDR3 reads TGTGCCAGCTCACGAGCAGGGCCCAATAGAGGCTACACCTTC.

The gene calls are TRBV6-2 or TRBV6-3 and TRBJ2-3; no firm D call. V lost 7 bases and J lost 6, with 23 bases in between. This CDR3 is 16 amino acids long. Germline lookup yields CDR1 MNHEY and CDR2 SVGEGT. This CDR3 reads CASKQASGTAVDTQYF. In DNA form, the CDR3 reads TGTGCCAGCAAACAAGCCTCGGGTACCGCGGTTGATACGCAGTATTTT.

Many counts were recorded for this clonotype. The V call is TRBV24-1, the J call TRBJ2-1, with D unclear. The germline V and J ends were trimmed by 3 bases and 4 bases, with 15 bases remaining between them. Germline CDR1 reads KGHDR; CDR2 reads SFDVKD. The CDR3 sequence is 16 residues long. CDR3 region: CATSDPTKVSYNEQFF. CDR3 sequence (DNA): TGTGCCACCAGTGATCCGACCAAAGTCTCTTACAATGAGCAGTTCTTC.

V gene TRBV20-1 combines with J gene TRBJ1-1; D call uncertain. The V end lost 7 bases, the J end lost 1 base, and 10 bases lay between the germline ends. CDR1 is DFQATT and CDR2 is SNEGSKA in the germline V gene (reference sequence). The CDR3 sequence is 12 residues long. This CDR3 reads CSGSEQNTEAFF. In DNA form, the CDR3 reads TGCAGTGGTTCGGAGCAGAACACTGAAGCTTTCTTT.

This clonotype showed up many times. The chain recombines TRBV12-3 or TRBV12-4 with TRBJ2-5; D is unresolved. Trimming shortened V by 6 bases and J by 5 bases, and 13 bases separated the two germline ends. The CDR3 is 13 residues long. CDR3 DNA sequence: TGTGCCAGCAGAACACGGTTGGCGGAGACCCAGTACTTC. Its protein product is CASRTRLAETQYF.

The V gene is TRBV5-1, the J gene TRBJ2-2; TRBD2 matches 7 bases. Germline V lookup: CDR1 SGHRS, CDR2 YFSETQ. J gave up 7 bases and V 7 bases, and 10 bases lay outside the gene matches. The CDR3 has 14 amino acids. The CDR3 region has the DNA TGCGCCAGCGCAGCGCGACCGGGGGGCGGGGAGCTGTTTTTT. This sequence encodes CASAARPGGGELFF.

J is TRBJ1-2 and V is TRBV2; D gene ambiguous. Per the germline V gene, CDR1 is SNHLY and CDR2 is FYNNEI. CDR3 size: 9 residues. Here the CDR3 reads CVMGNGYTF. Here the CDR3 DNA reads TGTGTGATGGGAAATGGCTACACCTTC.

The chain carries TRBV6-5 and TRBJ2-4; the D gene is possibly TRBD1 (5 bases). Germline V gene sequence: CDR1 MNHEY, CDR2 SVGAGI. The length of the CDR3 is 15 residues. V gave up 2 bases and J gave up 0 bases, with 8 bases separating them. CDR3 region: CASSYTGVAKNIQYF. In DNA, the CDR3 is TGTGCCAGCAGTTACACAGGAGTAGCCAAAAACATTCAGTACTTC.

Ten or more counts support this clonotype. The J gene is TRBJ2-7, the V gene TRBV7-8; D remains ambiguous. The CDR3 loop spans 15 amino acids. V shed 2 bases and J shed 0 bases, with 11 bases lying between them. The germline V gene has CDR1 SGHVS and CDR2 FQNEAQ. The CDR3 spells CASSLHPRPSYEQYF. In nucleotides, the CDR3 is TGTGCCAGCAGCTTACACCCCCGGCCCTCCTACGAGCAGTACTTC.

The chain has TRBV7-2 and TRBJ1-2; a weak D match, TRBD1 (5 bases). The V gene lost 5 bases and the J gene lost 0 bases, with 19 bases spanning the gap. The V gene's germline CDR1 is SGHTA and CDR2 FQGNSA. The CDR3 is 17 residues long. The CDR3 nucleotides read TGTGCCAGCAGCCCCCCTCAGGGAGCCGCAGCTAACTATGGCTACACCTTC. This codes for CASSPPQGAAANYGYTF.

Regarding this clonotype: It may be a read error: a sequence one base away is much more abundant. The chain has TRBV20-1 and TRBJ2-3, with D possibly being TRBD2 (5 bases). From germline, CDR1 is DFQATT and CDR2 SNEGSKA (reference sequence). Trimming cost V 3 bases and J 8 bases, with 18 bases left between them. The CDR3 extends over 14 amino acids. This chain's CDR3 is CSASREGAVVTQYF. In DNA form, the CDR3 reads TGCAGTGCTAGTCGAGAGGGTGCCGTAGTTACGCAGTATTTT.

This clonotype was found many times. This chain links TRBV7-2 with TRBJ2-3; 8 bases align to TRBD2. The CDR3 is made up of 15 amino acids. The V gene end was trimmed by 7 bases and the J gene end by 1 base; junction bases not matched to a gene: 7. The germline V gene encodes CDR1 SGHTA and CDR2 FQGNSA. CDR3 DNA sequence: TGTGCCAGCACCGGGAGCGGGAGCCGCACAGATACGCAGTATTTT. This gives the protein CASTGSGSRTDTQYF.

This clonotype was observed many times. The CDR3 is CASSAGPTNEQFF. As DNA, the CDR3 is TGTGCCAGCAGTGCCGGGCCAACAAATGAGCAGTTCTTC. The chain carries TRBV25-1 and TRBJ2-1; no clear D gene. The CDR3 is made up of 13 amino acids. Germline CDR1 is MGHDK and CDR2 is SYGVNS. V gave up 4 bases and J gave up 7 bases, with 11 bases separating them.

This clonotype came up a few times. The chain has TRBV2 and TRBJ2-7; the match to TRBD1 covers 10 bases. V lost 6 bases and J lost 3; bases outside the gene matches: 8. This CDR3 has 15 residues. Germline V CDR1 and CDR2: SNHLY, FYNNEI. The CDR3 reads CASREDRGDGYEQYF. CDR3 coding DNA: TGTGCCAGCAGGGAGGACAGGGGGGACGGCTACGAGCAGTACTTC.

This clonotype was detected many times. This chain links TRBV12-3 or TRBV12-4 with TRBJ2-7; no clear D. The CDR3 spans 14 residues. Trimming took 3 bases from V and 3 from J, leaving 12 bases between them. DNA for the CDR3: TGTGCCAGCAGTTTTAAGGGCATTGGCTACGAGCAGTACTTC. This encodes CASSFKGIGYEQYF.

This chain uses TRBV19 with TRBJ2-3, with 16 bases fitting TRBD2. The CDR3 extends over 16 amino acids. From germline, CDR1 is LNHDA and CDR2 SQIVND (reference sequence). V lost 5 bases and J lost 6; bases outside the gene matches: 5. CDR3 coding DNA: TGTGCCAGTAGTGCGGGGACTAGCGGGGGGGGCGATACGCAGTATTTT. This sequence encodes CASSAGTSGGGDTQYF.